The 6 T cell receptor beta chains below all came from one sample that was sequenced in a study of shared clonotypes between healthy human individuals. Clones were read by immunoSEQ multiplex PCR, and TCRdb kept only the in-frame ones, dropping some. The table lists some 2,000,000 clones, about 95% of them singletons, with around 1.1% in the top ten. Terminally differentiated effector memory CD45RA+ cells were left out of the naive CD8 fraction, which was CD45RO-negative and positively selected for CCR7. Material: naive CD8+ T cells sorted from blood. Source of these receptors: a man between 18 and 35 years old in good health.

The V call is TRBV2, the J call TRBJ1-6, with TRBD1 identical over 8 bases. Germline values: CDR1 SNHLY, CDR2 FYNNEI. Trimming cost V 6 bases and J 14 bases; bases outside gene matches: 6. This CDR3 spans 12 amino acids. CDR3 amino acids: CASRTGEVTLHF. CDR3 nucleotides: TGTGCCAGCAGGACAGGGGAGGTCACCCTCCACTTT.

As regards this clone: The identical CDR3 is also encoded by other nucleotide sequences in the sample. The chain employs TRBV2 and TRBJ2-7; no firm D call. The CDR3 has 15 residues. V was pared by 1 base and J by 2 bases, with 12 bases between. The germline gives CDR1 SNHLY, CDR2 FYNNEI. The CDR3 region has the DNA TGTGCCAGCAGTGAAGGGCCAGGAGCCGCCTACGAGCAGTACTTC. Encoded protein: CASSEGPGAAYEQYF.

This clone was picked up one time. Other DNA sequences in the sample encode the same CDR3. This chain joins TRBV6-5 and TRBJ1-2, with D uncertain. V lost 0 bases and J lost 4, with 9 bases in between. Germline CDR1 reads MNHEY; CDR2 reads SVGAGI. The CDR3 runs to 14 residues. The CDR3 loop reads CASSYSEGGYGYTF. The CDR3 coding sequence is TGTGCCAGCAGTTACTCGGAGGGCGGCTATGGCTACACCTTC.

On this clone itself: One end of the junction varies from germline; a read error may be responsible. This sequence joins TRBV7-7 and TRBJ2-7; D is perhaps TRBD2 (5 bases). The CDR3 runs 13 residues. Looked up from germline, CDR1 is SSHAT and CDR2 is FNYEAQ (reference sequence). In DNA, the CDR3 is TGTGCTAGCAGCTTAGTGGAGGACTACGAGCAGTACTTC. Protein: CASSLVEDYEQYF.

V usage is TRBV6-5 and J usage is TRBJ2-5, with TRBD2 as a possible D gene (5 bases). V was shortened by 8 bases and J by 5 bases, with 9 bases between the two germline ends. The germline gives CDR1 MNHEY, CDR2 SVGAGI. This CDR3 region has 11 residues. The CDR3 reads CASGPGETQYF. The CDR3 DNA follows: TGTGCCAGCGGGCCGGGGGAGACCCAGTACTTC.

This clone showed up just once. The CDR3 loop reads CASTSGRNSYEQYF. CDR3 in DNA: TGTGCCAGCACCTCCGGCAGGAACTCCTACGAGCAGTACTTC. This chain connects TRBV7-2 to TRBJ2-7; no firm D call. The V gene's germline CDR1 is SGHTA and CDR2 FQGNSA. Deletions cut 7 bases from V and 0 bases from J, with 13 bases between. The length of the CDR3 is 14 residues.